The clone carrying this TCR beta chain was found once. The germline gives CDR1 MNHEY, CDR2 SVGEGT. V dropped 8 bases and J dropped 8 bases, with 29 bases sitting between them. CDR3 length: 17 amino acids. These data come from a study of low-dose radiotherapy and immunotherapy resistance in tumors. The overall study: The 200 mg/m2 dose of intravenous cyclophosphamide was given every two weeks, one day before radiation and immunotherapy. A dose of 300 mg of oral aspirin was taken by patients daily for four cycles from cycle 1 day 1.

Priming of first-strand cDNA relied on TRAV- and TRBV-specific primers (covering alpha and beta chains). With a V-primer adapter and a constant-region primer, TCRs were amplified for about 20 PCR cycles. TCRdb fed the reads into MiXCR, producing one record per CDR3 protein. Among 60,000 to 90,000 distinct CDR3 sequences listed, around a third were seen once. As to time point: before trial treatment. Ipilimumab, nivolumab, aspirin, low-dose cyclophosphamide and low-dose radiotherapy were administered to donors. Each eligible patient had an advanced solid tumor, and these tumors lacked tumor-infiltrating lymphocytes.

The input for sequencing was PBMCs, taken before treatment. The chain recombines TRBV6-2 or TRBV6-3 with TRBJ2-3, with D tentatively TRBD2 (5 bases). The clonotype originates from a female donor with ovarian cancer. As DNA, the CDR3 is TGTGCCAGCGCCCGCGGATGGAGCGGAGCCCCCAAAGGTACGCAGTATTTT. Translated: CASARGWSGAPKGTQYF.